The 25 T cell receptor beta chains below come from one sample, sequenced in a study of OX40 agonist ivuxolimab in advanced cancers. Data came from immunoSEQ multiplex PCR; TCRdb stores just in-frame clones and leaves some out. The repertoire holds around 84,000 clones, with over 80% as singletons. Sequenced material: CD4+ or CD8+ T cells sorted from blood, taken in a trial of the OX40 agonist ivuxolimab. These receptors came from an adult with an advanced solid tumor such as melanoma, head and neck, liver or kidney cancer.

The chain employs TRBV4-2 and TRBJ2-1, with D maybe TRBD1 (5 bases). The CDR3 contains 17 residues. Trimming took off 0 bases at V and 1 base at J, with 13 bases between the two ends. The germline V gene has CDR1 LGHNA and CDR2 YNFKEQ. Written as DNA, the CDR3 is TGTGCCAGCAGCCAAGAAGTAGGGGCGAGATCCTACAATGAGCAGTTCTTC. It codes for CASSQEVGARSYNEQFF.

This CDR3 reads CASSWIQGTGNTIYF. In nucleotides, the CDR3 is TGTGCCAGCAGCTGGATCCAGGGAACTGGAAACACCATATATTTT. The chain has TRBV7-2 and TRBJ1-3; weak D call: TRBD1 (5 bases). Trimming shortened V by 4 bases and J by 2 bases, and 12 bases separated the two germline ends. Germline V gene data show CDR1 as SGHTA and CDR2 as FQGNSA. This CDR3 contains 15 residues.

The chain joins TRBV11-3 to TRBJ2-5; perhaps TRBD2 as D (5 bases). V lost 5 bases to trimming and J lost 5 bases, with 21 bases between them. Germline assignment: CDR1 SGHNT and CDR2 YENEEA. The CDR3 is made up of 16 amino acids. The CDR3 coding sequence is TGTGCCAGCAGCGTAAGGGAGACTCGAGTGTGGGAGACCCAGTACTTC. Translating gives CASSVRETRVWETQYF.

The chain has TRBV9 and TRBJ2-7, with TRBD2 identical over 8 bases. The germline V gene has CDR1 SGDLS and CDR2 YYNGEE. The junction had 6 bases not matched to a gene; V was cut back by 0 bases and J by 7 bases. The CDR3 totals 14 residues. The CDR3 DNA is TGTGCCAGCAGCGTAGCCGGGGGGGCGAGTGAGCAGTACTTC. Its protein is CASSVAGGASEQYF. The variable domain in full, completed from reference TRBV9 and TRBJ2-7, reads DSGVTQTPKHLITATGQRVTLRCSPRSGDLSVYWYQQSLDQGLQFLIQYYNGEERAKGNILERFSAQQFPDLHSELNLSSLELGDSALYFCASSVAGGASEQYFGPGTRLTVT.

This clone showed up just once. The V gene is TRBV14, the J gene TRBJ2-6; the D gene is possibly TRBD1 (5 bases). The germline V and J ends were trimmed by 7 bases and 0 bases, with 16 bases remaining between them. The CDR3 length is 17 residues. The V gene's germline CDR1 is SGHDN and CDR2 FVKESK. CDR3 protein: CASKPQGFGSGANVLTF. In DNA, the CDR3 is TGTGCCAGCAAACCCCAGGGATTCGGCTCTGGGGCCAACGTCCTGACTTTC.

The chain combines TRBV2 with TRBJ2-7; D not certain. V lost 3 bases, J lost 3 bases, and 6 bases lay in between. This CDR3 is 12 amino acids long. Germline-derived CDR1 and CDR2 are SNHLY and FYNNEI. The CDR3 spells CASSDYDYEQYF. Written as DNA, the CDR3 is TGTGCCAGCAGTGATTACGACTACGAGCAGTACTTC.

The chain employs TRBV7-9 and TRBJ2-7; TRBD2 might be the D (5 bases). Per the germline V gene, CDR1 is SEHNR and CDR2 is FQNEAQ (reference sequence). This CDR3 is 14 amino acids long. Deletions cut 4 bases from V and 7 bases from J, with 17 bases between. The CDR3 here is CASSSDGNFGEQYF. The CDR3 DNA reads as TGTGCCAGCAGCTCGGACGGGAATTTTGGGGAGCAGTACTTC.

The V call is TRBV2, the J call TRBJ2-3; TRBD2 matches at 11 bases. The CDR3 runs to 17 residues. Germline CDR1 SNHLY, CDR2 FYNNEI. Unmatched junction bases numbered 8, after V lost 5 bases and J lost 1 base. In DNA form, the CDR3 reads TGTGCCAGCAGTCTCACGGGACTAGCGGAGGGCACAGATACGCAGTATTTT. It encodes CASSLTGLAEGTDTQYF.

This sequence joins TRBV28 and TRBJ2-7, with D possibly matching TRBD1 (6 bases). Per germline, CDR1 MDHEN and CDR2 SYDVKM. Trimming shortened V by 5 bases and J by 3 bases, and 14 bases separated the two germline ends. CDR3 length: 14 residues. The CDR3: CASSIDRTRYEQYF. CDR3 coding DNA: TGTGCCAGCAGTATAGACAGGACCCGCTACGAGCAGTACTTC.

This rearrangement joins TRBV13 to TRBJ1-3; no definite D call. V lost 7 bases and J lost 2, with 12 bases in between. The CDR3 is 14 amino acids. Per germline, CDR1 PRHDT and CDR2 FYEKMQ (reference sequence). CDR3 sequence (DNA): TGTGCCAGCAAAGGGCTTAGAGCTGGAAACACCATATATTTT. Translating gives CASKGLRAGNTIYF.

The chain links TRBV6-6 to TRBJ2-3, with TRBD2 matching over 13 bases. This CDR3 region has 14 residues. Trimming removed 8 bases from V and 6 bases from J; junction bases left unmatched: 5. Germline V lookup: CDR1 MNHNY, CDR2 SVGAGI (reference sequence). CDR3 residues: CASRTSGSRDTQYF. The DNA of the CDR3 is TGTGCCAGCCGGACTAGCGGGAGTCGGGATACGCAGTATTTT.

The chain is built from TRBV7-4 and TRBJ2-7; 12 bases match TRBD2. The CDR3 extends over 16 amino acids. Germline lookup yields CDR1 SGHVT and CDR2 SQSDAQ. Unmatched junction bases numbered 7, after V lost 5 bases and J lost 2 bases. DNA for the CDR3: TGTGCCAGCAGCCCCCGGAGGACTAGCGGGACCTACGAGCAGTACTTC. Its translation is CASSPRRTSGTYEQYF.

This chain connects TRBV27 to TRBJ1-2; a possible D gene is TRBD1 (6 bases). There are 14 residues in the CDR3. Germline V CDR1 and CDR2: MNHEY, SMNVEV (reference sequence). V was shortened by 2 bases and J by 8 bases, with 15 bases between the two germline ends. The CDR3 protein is CASSLHPGAPGYTF. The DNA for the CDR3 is TGTGCCAGCAGTTTACACCCGGGGGCGCCCGGCTACACCTTC.

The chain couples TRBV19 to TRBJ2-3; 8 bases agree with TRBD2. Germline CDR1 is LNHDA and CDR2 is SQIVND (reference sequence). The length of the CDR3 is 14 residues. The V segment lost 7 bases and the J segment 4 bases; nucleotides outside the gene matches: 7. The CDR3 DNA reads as TGTGCCAGTAAGTGGCTAGCGGGTGCAGATACGCAGTATTTT. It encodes CASKWLAGADTQYF.

CDR3 sequence: CASSSSEYGYTF. The CDR3, as DNA: TGTGCCAGCAGCTCCTCAGAGTATGGCTACACCTTC. This chain joins TRBV5-6 and TRBJ1-2; no clear D. Germline V lookup: CDR1 SGHDT, CDR2 YYEEEE. V shed 3 bases and J shed 5 bases, with 8 bases lying between them. This CDR3 is 12 amino acids long.

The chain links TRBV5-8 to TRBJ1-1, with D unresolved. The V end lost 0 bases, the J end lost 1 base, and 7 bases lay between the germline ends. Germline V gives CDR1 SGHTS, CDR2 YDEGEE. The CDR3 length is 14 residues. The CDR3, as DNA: TGTGCCAGCAGCTTGGATTCAGGGAACACTGAAGCTTTCTTT. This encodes CASSLDSGNTEAFF.

CDR3 sequence: CATRTGGPGNTIYF. The CDR3 DNA follows: TGTGCCACGCGAACCGGGGGCCCTGGAAACACCATATATTTT. The J gene is TRBJ1-3, the V gene TRBV28; maybe TRBD1 (6 bases). The CDR3 extends over 14 amino acids. The ends were cut back, 10 bases at V and 2 bases at J, with 15 bases in the middle. CDR1 is MDHEN, CDR2 SYDVKM, per germline.

The CDR3 here is CASNIPLQGCSTEAFF. The CDR3 DNA is TGCGCCAGCAACATCCCTTTACAGGGTTGTAGCACTGAAGCTTTCTTT. The chain carries TRBV23-1 and TRBJ1-1; weak D call: TRBD1 (6 bases). TRBV23-1 is labeled an ORF, and its function is uncertain. The ends were cut back, 7 bases at V and 4 bases at J, with 22 bases in the middle. The CDR3 covers 16 residues.

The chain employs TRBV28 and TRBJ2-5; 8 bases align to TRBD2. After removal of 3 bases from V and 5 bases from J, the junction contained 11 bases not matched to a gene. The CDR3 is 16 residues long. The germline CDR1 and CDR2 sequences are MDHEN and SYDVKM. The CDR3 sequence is CASSFFSGILGETQYF. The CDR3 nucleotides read TGTGCCAGCAGTTTCTTTAGCGGGATCCTCGGGGAGACCCAGTACTTC.

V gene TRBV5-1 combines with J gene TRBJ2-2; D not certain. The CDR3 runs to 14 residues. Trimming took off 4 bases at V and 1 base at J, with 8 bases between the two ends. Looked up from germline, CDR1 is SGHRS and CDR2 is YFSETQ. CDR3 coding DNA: TGCGCCAGCAGCATACCTGAGAACACCGGGGAGCTGTTTTTT. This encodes CASSIPENTGELFF.

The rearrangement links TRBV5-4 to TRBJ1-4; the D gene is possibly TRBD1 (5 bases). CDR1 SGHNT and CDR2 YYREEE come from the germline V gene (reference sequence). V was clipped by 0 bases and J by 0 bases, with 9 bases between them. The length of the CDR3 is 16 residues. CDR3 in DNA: TGTGCCAGCAGCTTGGCCGTAGGGGCAACTAATGAAAAACTGTTTTTT. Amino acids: CASSLAVGATNEKLFF.

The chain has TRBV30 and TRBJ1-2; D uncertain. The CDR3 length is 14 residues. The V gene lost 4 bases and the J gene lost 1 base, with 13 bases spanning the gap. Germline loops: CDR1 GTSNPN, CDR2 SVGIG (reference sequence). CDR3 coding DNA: TGTGCCTGGAACACCGGGCAGATTAACTATGGCTACACCTTC. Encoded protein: CAWNTGQINYGYTF.

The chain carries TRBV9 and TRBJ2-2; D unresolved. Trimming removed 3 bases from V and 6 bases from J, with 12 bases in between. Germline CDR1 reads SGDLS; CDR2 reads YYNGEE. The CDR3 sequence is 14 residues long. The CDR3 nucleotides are TGTGCCAGCAGCGCGCACGTGGACGCCGGGGAGCTGTTTTTT. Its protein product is CASSAHVDAGELFF.

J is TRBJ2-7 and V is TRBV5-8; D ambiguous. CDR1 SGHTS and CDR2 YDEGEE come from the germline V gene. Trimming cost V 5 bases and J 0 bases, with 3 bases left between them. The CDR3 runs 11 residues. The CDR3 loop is CASSRSYEQYF. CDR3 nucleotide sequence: TGTGCCAGCAGTCGCTCCTACGAGCAGTACTTC.

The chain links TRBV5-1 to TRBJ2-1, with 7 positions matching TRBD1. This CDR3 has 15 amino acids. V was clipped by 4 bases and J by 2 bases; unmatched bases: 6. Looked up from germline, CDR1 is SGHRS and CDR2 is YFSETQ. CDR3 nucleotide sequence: TGCGCCAGCAGCCTAACAGGGGCCCCCTACAATGAGCAGTTCTTC. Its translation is CASSLTGAPYNEQFF.